This section outlines one TCR beta chain sequence together with its context. What this receptor recognizes is not known. The sample holds no much larger clone one base away, and base qualities are not on file. Genomic DNA was extracted from sorted cells for sequencing of the TCRbeta CDR3 region. TCRbeta CDR3 regions were sequenced using the immunoSEQ Assay. The clones in this table, taken by TCRdb from immuneACCESS, are in-frame only. Not every clone is retained; where verified, under half of the shortfall comes from an unresolved V gene, and the cause of the rest is unknown. In all, the sample holds roughly 60,000 clones, and about 86% of those were seen once. Together, the top ten hold almost 4% of the sample. These data belong to a study of OX40 agonist ivuxolimab in advanced cancers. Study-level background: The costimulatory receptor OX40 (CD134) was targeted by ivuxolimab, a fully human IgG2 agonistic monoclonal antibody. In the dose-escalation cohort, around four fifths of patients were male, and the mean age was roughly 60 years, with a range of roughly 20 to 80. The paper covers the monotherapy dose-escalation part of the phase I ivuxolimab trial, which included N of about 51 patients. Patients were allowed to have had prior anti-PD-1, anti-PD-L1 or anti-CTLA-4 therapy, and approximately 37% of the dose-escalation patients had been treated with checkpoint inhibitors. Peripheral TCRbeta sequencing was intended to test whether TCR sequence diversity was altered and clonal T-cell expansion was caused by ivuxolimab. Partial responses occurred in three dose-escalation patients: two with cutaneous melanoma and one with hepatocellular carcinoma. Of the approximately 50 dose-escalation patients, hepatocellular carcinoma was present in around 20, melanoma in approximately 15, renal cell carcinoma in 9 and head and neck cancer in 9. Intravenous ivuxolimab was administered to patients every 2 weeks at six dose levels: 0.01, 0.1, 0.3, 1.5, 3 and 10 mg/kg. The full study reports these points: At doses of 0.1 to 3.0 mg/kg, clonal expansion of both CD4+ and CD8+ T cells in blood was seen between baseline and week 6. Low levels of normalized T-cell clonal expansion were also seen in some patients who did not respond. In the 0.1-3.0 mg/kg groups, partial responders had among the lowest normalized peripheral clonal expansion, particularly in CD8+ T cells. After ivuxolimab, CD8+ T cells had more expanded clones than CD4+ T cells on average. The antigen specificity of the peripheral T cells that underwent clonal expansion was not determined.

V gives up 8 bases and J gives up 5 bases, and the segment between their germline ends measures 10 bases. The germline V gene (reference sequence) sets CDR1 to MNHNY and CDR2 to SVGAGI. From the cysteine up to the phenylalanine, the CDR3 has a length of 12 residues. Only the CDR3 part of the read is kept: 36 bases, read in frame from the first base. Patients with autoimmune disease history or receiving systemic immunosuppression were excluded from the trial. Peripheral blood for TCR sequencing was drawn from every dose cohort at baseline, at cycle 4 day 1 and at cycle 7 day 1. The samples were drawn from a first-in-human, open-label, multicenter phase I dose-escalation trial of ivuxolimab. Adults with locally advanced or metastatic head and neck squamous cell, hepatocellular, melanoma or renal cell carcinoma were enrolled in the trial. Before TCR sequencing, CD4+ T cells and CD8+ T cells from peripheral blood were sorted into separate populations.

The source material was CD4+ or CD8+ T cells sorted from blood, sampled in a trial of the OX40 agonist ivuxolimab. The V gene is TRBV6-6 and the J gene is TRBJ2-1; the D gene cannot be resolved reliably. The receptor comes from an adult with an advanced solid tumor such as melanoma, head and neck, liver or kidney cancer. This receptor carries the CDR3 CASSRNNNEQFF. In nucleotides, the sequence is TGTGCCAGCTCGAGGAATAACAATGAGCAGTTCTTC.